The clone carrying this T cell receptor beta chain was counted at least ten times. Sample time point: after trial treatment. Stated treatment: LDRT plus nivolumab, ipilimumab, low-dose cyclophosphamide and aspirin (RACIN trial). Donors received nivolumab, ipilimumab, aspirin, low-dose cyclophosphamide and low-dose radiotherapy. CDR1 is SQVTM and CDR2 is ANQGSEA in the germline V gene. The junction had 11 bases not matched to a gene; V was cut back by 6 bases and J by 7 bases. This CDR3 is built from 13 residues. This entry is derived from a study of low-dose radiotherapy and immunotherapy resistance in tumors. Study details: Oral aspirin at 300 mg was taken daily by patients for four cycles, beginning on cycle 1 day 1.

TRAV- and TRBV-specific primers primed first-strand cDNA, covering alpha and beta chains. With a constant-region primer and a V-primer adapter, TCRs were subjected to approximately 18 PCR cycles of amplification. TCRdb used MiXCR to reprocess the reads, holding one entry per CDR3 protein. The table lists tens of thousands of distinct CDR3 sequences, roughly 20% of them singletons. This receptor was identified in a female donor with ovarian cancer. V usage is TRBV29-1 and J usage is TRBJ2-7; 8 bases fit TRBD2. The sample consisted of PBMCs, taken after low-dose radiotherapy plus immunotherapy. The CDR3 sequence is CSVQAGVGREQYF. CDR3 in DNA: TGCAGCGTCCAAGCGGGAGTTGGGAGGGAGCAGTACTTC.